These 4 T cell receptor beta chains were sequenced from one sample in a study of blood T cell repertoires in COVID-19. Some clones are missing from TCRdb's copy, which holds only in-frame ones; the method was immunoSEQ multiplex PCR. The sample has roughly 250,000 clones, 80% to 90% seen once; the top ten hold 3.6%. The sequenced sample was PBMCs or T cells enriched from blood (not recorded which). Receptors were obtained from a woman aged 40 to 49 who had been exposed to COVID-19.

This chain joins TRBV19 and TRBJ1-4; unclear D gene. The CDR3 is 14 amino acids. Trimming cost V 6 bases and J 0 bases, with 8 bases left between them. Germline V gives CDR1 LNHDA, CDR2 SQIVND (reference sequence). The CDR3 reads CASSLQSTNEKLFF. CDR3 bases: TGTGCCAGTAGCCTCCAGTCAACTAATGAAAAACTGTTTTTT.

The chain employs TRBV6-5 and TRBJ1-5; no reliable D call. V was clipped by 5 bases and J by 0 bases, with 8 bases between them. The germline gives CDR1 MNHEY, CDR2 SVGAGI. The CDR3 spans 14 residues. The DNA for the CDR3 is TGTGCCAGCAGTCCTTATTATAGCAATCAGCCCCAGCATTTT. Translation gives CASSPYYSNQPQHF.

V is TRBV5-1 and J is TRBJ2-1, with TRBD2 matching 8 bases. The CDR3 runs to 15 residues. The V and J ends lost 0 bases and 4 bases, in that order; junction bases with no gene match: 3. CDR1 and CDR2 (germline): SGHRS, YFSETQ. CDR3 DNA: TGCGCCAGCAGCTTGGAGTCTAGCGGGTACAATGAGCAGTTCTTC. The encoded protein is CASSLESSGYNEQFF.

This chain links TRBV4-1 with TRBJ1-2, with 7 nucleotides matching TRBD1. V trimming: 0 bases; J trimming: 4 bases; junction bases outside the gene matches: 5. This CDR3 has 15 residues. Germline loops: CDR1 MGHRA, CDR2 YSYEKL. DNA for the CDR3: TGCGCCAGCAGCCAAGATAGGGGGCAGGGCTATGGCTACACCTTC. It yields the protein CASSQDRGQGYGYTF.